What follows is one TCR beta chain and its context. Assay used: immunoSEQ multiplex PCR; TCRdb lists only in-frame clones, some missing. The top ten hold 3.2% of the sample, which has 60,000 to 70,000 clones, 81% seen once. Trimming cost V 5 bases and J 2 bases; bases outside gene matches: 7. Germline V gene data show CDR1 as SNHLY and CDR2 as FYNNEI. This CDR3 is built from 15 residues. Sample time point: pretreatment peripheral blood. This specimen belongs to a study of PD-L1 blockade in urothelial cancer. The source was PBMCs, collected around atezolizumab (anti-PD-L1) treatment. The rearrangement joins TRBV2 to TRBJ2-5; the match to TRBD1 covers 8 bases. This receptor was identified in a man aged 65 to 85 with urothelial cancer. The CDR3 DNA is TGTGCCAGCAGTTATTCCAGGGGGCATCAAGAGACCCAGTACTTC. Its protein product is CASSYSRGHQETQYF.